These 17 T cell receptor beta chains share one sample of origin, sequenced in a study of human T cells and chemical hapten exposure. One entry per CDR3 protein results from TCRdb running MiXCR on the RACE reads. The sample includes 80,000 to 95,000 distinct CDR3 sequences, 9.5% to 11% seen only once; the top ten take over 2%. Time point of the sample: patch test 2, 6 weeks after DPC sensitization. Treatment given: therapeutic diphenylcyclopropenone sensitization with weekly scalp DPC. The sample here was whole blood, taken in connection with sensitization to the hapten diphenylcyclopropenone (DPC). These receptors were taken from a man aged 35 to 55 with alopecia areata. Some clones in this sample may be carry-over from other donors' samples.

This clonotype was counted many times. V usage is TRBV28 and J usage is TRBJ1-6; D not certain. The germline V and J ends were trimmed by 3 bases and 4 bases, with 7 bases remaining between them. The CDR3 length is 14 residues. Germline V CDR1 and CDR2: MDHEN, SYDVKM. The CDR3 sequence is CASSFTRYNSPLHF. The CDR3 bases are TGTGCCAGCAGTTTCACGAGGTATAATTCACCCCTCCACTTT.

This clonotype was detected only a few times. The chain employs TRBV27 and TRBJ2-1; 13 bases are shared with TRBD2. The V and J ends lost 3 bases and 9 bases, in that order; junction bases with no gene match: 14. There are 18 residues in the CDR3. Germline values: CDR1 MNHEY, CDR2 SMNVEV (reference sequence). CDR3 nucleotide sequence: TGTGCCAGCAGTTTTCGTCCACTAGCGGGAGGGCTTAGGAGTGAGCAGTTCTTC. Translating it yields CASSFRPLAGGLRSEQFF.

In this sample, this clonotype turned up once. The V gene is TRBV24-1, the J gene TRBJ2-3; the match to TRBD1 covers 8 bases. The CDR3 is 16 residues long. From germline, CDR1 is KGHDR and CDR2 SFDVKD. Germline trimming cut 5 bases from V and 5 bases from J; bases unmatched to any gene: 11. Written as DNA, the CDR3 is TGTGCCACCAGTGGTACACCGGGACAGGTTCTAGATACGCAGTATTTT. This translates into CATSGTPGQVLDTQYF.

This clonotype was counted at least ten times. The V gene is TRBV29-1, the J gene TRBJ1-1; D remains ambiguous. There are 11 residues in the CDR3. Trimming removed 7 bases at V and 6 bases at J, with 12 bases between. Germline lookup yields CDR1 SQVTM and CDR2 ANQGSEA. This CDR3 reads CSARGPSEAFF. DNA of the CDR3: TGCAGCGCCCGAGGGCCGTCTGAAGCTTTCTTT.

This clonotype was picked up many times. The genes are TRBV20-1 and TRBJ2-3; TRBD1 or TRBD2 may be the D gene (5 bases each). Germline V gives CDR1 DFQATT, CDR2 SNEGSKA (reference sequence). The V end was cut by 2 bases, the J end by 2 bases, with 14 bases between. The CDR3 loop spans 15 amino acids. The CDR3 sequence: CSARIPGRTTDTQYF. In DNA, the CDR3 is TGCAGTGCTAGAATCCCAGGGAGAACCACAGATACGCAGTATTTT.

This rearrangement joins TRBV7-2 to TRBJ2-7; perhaps TRBD2 as D (6 bases). The CDR3 covers 14 residues. Trimming removed 3 bases at V and 5 bases at J, with 14 bases between. Germline V lookup: CDR1 SGHTA, CDR2 FQGNSA. This CDR3 reads CASSFTSPINEQYF. As DNA, the CDR3 is TGTGCCAGCAGCTTCACTAGCCCCATTAACGAGCAGTACTTC.

The chain joins TRBV6-1 to TRBJ2-6; D is unresolved. The germline gives CDR1 MNHNS, CDR2 SASEGT. CDR3 length equals 13 residues. V lost 6 bases and J 2 bases, leaving 5 bases between the germline ends. DNA of the CDR3: TGTGCCAGCAGGGAAACTGGGGCCAACGTCCTGACTTTC. This translates into CASRETGANVLTF.

This clonotype was observed at least ten times. This rearrangement joins TRBV11-2 to TRBJ1-1; D is uncertain. V dropped 5 bases and J dropped 0 bases, with 13 bases sitting between them. The CDR3 totals 15 residues. In germline, CDR1 is SGHAT, CDR2 FQNNGV. The CDR3 region is CASSRVEWVNTEAFF. CDR3 in DNA: TGTGCCAGCAGCCGGGTAGAGTGGGTGAACACTGAAGCTTTCTTT.

This clonotype has only a few counts. V is TRBV30 and J is TRBJ2-6, with TRBD1 as a possible D gene (9 bases). CDR1 and CDR2 from the germline V gene are GTSNPN and SVGIG (reference sequence). CDR3 length: 23 amino acids. The ends were cut back, 1 base at V and 1 base at J, with 32 bases in the middle. CDR3 amino acids: CAWSGEGQGIAGRFPSGANVLTF. CDR3 in DNA: TGTGCCTGGAGTGGGGAGGGACAGGGAATAGCGGGAAGGTTCCCGTCTGGGGCCAACGTCCTGACTTTC.

This chain joins TRBV28 and TRBJ2-7; 11 positions match TRBD1. V gave up 5 bases and J gave up 12 bases; unmatched junction bases: 12. Per germline, CDR1 MDHEN and CDR2 SYDVKM. The CDR3 consists of 14 residues. CDR3 bases: TGTGCCAGCAGTAAACTGCCGGGGACAGGGGGTGGGTACTTC. It is translated as CASSKLPGTGGGYF.

Many counts were recorded for this clonotype. The rearrangement joins TRBV27 to TRBJ2-1, with D hard to call. Trimming pared 4 bases from V and 0 bases from J, leaving 10 bases between. The CDR3 extends over 15 amino acids. The V gene's germline CDR1 is MNHEY and CDR2 SMNVEV (reference sequence). The CDR3 coding sequence is TGTGCCAGCAGTTCTCACGCCAGCTCCTACAATGAGCAGTTCTTC. The encoded protein is CASSSHASSYNEQFF.

This clonotype was seen a handful of times. The V call is TRBV28, the J call TRBJ2-1; D possibly corresponds to TRBD1 (6 bases). Germline CDR1 is MDHEN and CDR2 is SYDVKM. Trimming pared 5 bases from V and 1 base from J, leaving 12 bases between. CDR3 length equals 15 residues. The CDR3, as DNA: TGTGCCAGCAGTCCCGGGACAACTTCCTACAATGAGCAGTTCTTC. Translated, it gives CASSPGTTSYNEQFF.

Only a few counts were recorded for this clonotype. This chain links TRBV16 with TRBJ1-6; D is uncertain. The length of the CDR3 is 16 residues. Germline V gene sequence: CDR1 KGHSY, CDR2 FQNENV. Trimming removed 4 bases from V and 5 bases from J, with 15 bases in between. Written as DNA, the CDR3 is TGTGCCAGCAGCCTTAATCCACAGCCGAATAATTCACCCCTCCACTTT. As protein: CASSLNPQPNNSPLHF.

The sample holds many counts of this clonotype. J is TRBJ1-2 and V is TRBV25-1; tentative D call: TRBD1 (5 bases). CDR3 length: 13 amino acids. Germline V gene data show CDR1 as MGHDK and CDR2 as SYGVNS. V gave up 6 bases and J gave up 7 bases, with 15 bases separating them. The DNA for the CDR3 is TGTGCCAGCAGCGCCGGGGGACTAAGTGGCTACACCTTC. It encodes CASSAGGLSGYTF.

The chain links TRBV7-8 to TRBJ2-7; D unclear. CDR1 and CDR2 (germline): SGHVS, FQNEAQ. Trimming took off 5 bases at V and 3 bases at J, with 11 bases between the two ends. The CDR3 spans 13 residues. Here the CDR3 DNA reads TGTGCCAGCAGCCCGCGGCTGAGCTACGAGCAGTACGTC. Translating it yields CASSPRLSYEQYV.

In its sample, this clonotype was seen a few times. V is TRBV30 and J is TRBJ1-5; TRBD1 matches at 7 bases. Trimming removed 5 bases from V and 8 bases from J; junction bases left unmatched: 9. From germline, CDR1 is GTSNPN and CDR2 SVGIG (reference sequence). The CDR3 extends over 13 amino acids. The CDR3 spells CAWGRQGIEPQHF. The CDR3 DNA sequence: TGTGCCTGGGGCCGACAGGGAATTGAGCCCCAGCATTTT.

The table lists this clonotype with a few counts. The J gene is TRBJ2-1, the V gene TRBV12-3 or TRBV12-4; 9 nucleotides line up with TRBD2. The ends lost 6 bases at V and 5 bases at J; junction bases unmatched: 5. The CDR3 length is 14 residues. The chain's CDR3 is CASSRTSADNEQFF. CDR3 sequence (DNA): TGTGCCAGCAGCCGGACTAGCGCTGACAATGAGCAGTTCTTC.